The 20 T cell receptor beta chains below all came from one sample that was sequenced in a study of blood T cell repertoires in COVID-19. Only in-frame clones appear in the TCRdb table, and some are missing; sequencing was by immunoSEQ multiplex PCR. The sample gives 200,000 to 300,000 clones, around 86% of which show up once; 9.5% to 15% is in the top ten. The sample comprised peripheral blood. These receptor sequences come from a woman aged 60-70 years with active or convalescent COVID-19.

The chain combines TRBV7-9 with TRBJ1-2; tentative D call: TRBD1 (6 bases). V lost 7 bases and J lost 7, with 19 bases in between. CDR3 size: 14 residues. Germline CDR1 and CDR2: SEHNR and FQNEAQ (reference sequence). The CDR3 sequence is CASTLMGRGGGYTF. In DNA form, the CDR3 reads TGTGCCAGCACCCTAATGGGCAGGGGCGGTGGCTACACCTTC.

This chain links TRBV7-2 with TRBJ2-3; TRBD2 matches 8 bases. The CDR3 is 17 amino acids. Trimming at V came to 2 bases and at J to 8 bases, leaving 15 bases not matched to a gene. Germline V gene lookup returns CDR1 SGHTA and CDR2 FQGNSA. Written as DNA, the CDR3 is TGTGCCAGCAGCTTATTGGCCCCGGGGGGGGGCTCTGGTACGCAGTATTTT. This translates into CASSLLAPGGGSGTQYF.

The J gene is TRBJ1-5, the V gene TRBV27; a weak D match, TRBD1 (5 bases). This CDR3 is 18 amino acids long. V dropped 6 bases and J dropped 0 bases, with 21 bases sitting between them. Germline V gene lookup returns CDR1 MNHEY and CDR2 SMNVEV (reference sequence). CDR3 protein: CASSRYAGGEYSNQPQHF. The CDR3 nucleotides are TGTGCCAGCAGCCGGTACGCGGGGGGGGAATATAGCAATCAGCCCCAGCATTTT.

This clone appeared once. The CDR3 nucleotides read TGTGCCAGCCGCCCCCGGGACAGGGTTGGCTACACCTTC. Protein: CASRPRDRVGYTF. The chain combines TRBV28 with TRBJ1-2, with 9 bases identical to TRBD1. Germline V CDR1 and CDR2: MDHEN, SYDVKM. The CDR3 contains 13 residues. J gave up 7 bases and V 8 bases, and 8 bases lay outside the gene matches.

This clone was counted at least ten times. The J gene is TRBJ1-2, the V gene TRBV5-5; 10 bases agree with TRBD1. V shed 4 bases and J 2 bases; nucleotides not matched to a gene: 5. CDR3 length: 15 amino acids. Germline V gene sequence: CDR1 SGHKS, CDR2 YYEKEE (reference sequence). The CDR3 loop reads CASSPGTGVNYGYTF. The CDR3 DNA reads TGTGCCAGCAGCCCGGGGACAGGGGTAAACTATGGCTACACCTTC.

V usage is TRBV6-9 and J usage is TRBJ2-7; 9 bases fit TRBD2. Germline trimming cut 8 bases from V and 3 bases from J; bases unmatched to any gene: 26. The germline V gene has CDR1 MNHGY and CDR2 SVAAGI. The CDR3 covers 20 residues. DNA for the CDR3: TGTGCCAGCGTTGAGGTGGAATTAGCGGGGGCGCGGGGGTATTTCTACGAGCAGTACTTC. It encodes CASVEVELAGARGYFYEQYF.

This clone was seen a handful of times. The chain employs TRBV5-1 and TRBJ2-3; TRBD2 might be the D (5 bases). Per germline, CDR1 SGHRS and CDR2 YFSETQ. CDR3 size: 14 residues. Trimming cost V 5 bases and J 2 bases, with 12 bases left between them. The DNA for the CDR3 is TGCGCCAGCAGACGCGGGCGGAACACAGATACGCAGTATTTT. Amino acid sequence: CASRRGRNTDTQYF.

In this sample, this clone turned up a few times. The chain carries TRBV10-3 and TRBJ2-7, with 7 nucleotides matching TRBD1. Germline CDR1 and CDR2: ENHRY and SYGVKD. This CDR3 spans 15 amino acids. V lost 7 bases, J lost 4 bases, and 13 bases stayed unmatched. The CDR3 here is CAIKTGSGSSYEQYF. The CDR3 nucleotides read TGTGCCATCAAGACAGGGTCCGGAAGTAGTTACGAGCAGTACTTC.

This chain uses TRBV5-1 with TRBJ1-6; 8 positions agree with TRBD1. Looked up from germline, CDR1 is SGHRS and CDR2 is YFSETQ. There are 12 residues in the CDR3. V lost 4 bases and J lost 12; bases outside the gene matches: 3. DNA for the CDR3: TGCGCCAGCAGCCGAGGGACAGGACCCCTCCACTTT. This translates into CASSRGTGPLHF.

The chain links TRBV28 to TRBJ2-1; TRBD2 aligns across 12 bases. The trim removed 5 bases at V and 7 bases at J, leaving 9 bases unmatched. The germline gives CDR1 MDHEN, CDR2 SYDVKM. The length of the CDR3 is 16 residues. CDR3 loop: CASSAPSGGALNEQFF. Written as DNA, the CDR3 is TGTGCCAGCAGTGCCCCTAGCGGGGGGGCCTTGAATGAGCAGTTCTTC.

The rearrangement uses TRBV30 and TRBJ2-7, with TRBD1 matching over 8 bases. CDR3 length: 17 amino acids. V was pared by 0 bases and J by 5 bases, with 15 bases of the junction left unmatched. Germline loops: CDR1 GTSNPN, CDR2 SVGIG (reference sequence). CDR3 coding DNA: TGTGCCTGGAGTGTACTTTCCCAAGCCAGGGGGCGAAACGAGCAGTACTTC. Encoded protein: CAWSVLSQARGRNEQYF.

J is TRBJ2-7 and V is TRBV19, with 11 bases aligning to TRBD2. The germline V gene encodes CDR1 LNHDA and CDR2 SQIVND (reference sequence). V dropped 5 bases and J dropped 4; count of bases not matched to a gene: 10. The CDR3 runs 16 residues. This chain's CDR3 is CASSQPAGTSGYEQYF. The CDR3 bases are TGTGCCAGTAGTCAGCCCGCCGGGACTAGCGGATACGAGCAGTACTTC.

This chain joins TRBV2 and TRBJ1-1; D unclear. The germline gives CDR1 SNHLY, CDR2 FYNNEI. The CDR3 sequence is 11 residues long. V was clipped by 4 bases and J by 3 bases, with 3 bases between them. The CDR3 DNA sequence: TGTGCCAGCAGTGCTTACACTGAAGCTTTCTTT. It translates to CASSAYTEAFF.

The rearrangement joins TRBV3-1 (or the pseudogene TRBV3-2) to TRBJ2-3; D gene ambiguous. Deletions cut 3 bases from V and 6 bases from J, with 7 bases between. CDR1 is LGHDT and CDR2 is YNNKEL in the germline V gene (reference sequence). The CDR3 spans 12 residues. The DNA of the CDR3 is TGTGCCAGCAGCCAGTTATCGGATACGCAGTATTTT. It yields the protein CASSQLSDTQYF.

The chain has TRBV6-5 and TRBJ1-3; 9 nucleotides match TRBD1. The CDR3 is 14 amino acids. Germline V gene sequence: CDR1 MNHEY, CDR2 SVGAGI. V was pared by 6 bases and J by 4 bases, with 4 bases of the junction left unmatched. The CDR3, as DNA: TGTGCCAGCAGCGGGACAGGGTACGGAAACACCATATATTTT. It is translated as CASSGTGYGNTIYF.

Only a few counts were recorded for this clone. The CDR3 DNA reads as TGTGCCTGGAGCGCTACTCCGGGACAGTCGAAAAGCAATCAGCCCCAGCATTTT. It yields the protein CAWSATPGQSKSNQPQHF. The chain combines TRBV30 with TRBJ1-5; 7 nucleotides agree with TRBD1. Germline CDR1 GTSNPN, CDR2 SVGIG (reference sequence). The V and J ends lost 3 bases and 1 base, in that order; junction bases with no gene match: 15. CDR3 length: 18 amino acids.

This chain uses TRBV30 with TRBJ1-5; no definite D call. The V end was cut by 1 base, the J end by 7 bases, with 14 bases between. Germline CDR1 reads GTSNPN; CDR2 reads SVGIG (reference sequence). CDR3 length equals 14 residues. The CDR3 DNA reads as TGTGCCTGGAGTGACGGGAGGTTGGGGCAGCCCCAGCATTTT. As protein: CAWSDGRLGQPQHF.

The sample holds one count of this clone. CDR3 in DNA: TGCGCCAGCAGCTTGCCCGGACTAGGGGGGGAGACCCAGTACTTC. As protein: CASSLPGLGGETQYF. The chain is built from TRBV5-1 and TRBJ2-5; tentative D call: TRBD2 (7 bases). Germline V gives CDR1 SGHRS, CDR2 YFSETQ. The germline V and J ends were trimmed by 1 base and 5 bases, with 15 bases remaining between them. There are 15 residues in the CDR3. Together with reference TRBV5-1 and TRBJ2-5, the CDR3 gives the full variable domain: KAGVTQTPRYLIKTRGQQVTLSCSPISGHRSVSWYQQTPGQGLQFLFEYFSETQRNKGNFPGRFSGRQFSNSRSEMNVSTLELGDSALYLCASSLPGLGGETQYFGPGTRLLVL.

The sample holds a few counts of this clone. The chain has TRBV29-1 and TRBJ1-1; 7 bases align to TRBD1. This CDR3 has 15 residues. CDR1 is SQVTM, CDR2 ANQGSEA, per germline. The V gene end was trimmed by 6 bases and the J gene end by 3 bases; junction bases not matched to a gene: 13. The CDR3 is CSVVPGQWGYTEAFF. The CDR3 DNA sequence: TGCAGCGTGGTCCCGGGACAGTGGGGTTACACTGAAGCTTTCTTT.

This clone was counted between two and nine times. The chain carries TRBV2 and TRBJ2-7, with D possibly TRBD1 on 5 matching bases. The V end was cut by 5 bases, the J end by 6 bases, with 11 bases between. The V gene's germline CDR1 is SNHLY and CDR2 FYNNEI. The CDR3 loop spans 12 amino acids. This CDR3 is CASSNRQGEQYF. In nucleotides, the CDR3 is TGTGCCAGCAGTAACAGGCAAGGCGAGCAGTACTTC.